This T cell receptor beta chain was sequenced during a study of cytomegalovirus exposure and HLA in healthy donors. It was with 60 Vbeta and 13 Jbeta primers that the PCR ran. The protocol was immunoSEQ multiplex PCR, while the TCRdb copy is restricted to in-frame clones and leaves out a portion. The table includes around 180,000 clones, 75% to 85% detected once. The CDR3 totals 16 residues. CDR1 is LGHNA and CDR2 is YSLEER in the germline V gene. V lost 0 bases to trimming and J lost 7 bases; unmatched junction nucleotides: 9. This TCR was sampled from a woman aged 18-29 years in good health and CMV-seropositive. Sequenced: PBMCs. The chain recombines TRBV4-3 with TRBJ2-1; TRBD2 matches at 7 bases. CDR3 in amino acids: CASSQDWGGWRNEQFF. In nucleotides, the CDR3 is TGCGCCAGCAGCCAAGATTGGGGGGGTTGGAGGAATGAGCAGTTCTTC.